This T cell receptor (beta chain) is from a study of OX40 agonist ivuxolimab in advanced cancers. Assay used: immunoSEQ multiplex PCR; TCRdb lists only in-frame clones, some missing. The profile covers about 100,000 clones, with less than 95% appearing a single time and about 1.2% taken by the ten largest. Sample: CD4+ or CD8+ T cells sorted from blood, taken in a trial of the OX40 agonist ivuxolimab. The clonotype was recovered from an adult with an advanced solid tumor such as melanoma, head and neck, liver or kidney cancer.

The CDR3 is CASSPLALGVNEQFF. CDR3 DNA: TGTGCCAGCTCACCACTGGCGCTGGGAGTTAATGAGCAGTTCTTC. This sequence joins TRBV18 and TRBJ2-1; D perhaps matches TRBD2 (5 bases). The CDR3 runs to 15 residues. Germline CDR1 and CDR2: KGHSH and LQKENI. Trimming took 1 base from V and 7 from J, leaving 14 bases between them.